This TCR beta chain was found in a study of OX40 agonist ivuxolimab in advanced cancers. Findings and caveats of the study: Near-lowest levels of clonal expansion characterized partial responders at 0.1-3.0 mg/kg. On average, a greater number of expanded clones characterised CD8+ T cells relative to CD4+. Antigen specificity remained undetermined for the expanded peripheral T cells. By week 6 at 0.1 to 3.0 mg/kg, blood CD4+ and CD8+ T cells had expanded clonally.

Trimming took off 3 bases at V and 2 bases at J, with 4 bases between the two ends. The CDR3 is made up of 12 amino acids. Germline assignment: CDR1 MDHEN and CDR2 SYDVKM. TCRdb's copy holds only in-frame clones and misses some; the assay was immunoSEQ multiplex PCR. The data contain about 90,000 clones, about 90% of them singletons. For this clone: Its antigen is currently unknown.

This TCR was sampled from an adult with an advanced solid tumor such as melanoma, head and neck, liver or kidney cancer. The chain uses TRBV28 and TRBJ1-2; D gene ambiguous. Specimen: CD4+ or CD8+ T cells sorted from blood, collected in a trial of the OX40 agonist ivuxolimab. The CDR3 reads CASSFQNYGYTF. Written as DNA, the CDR3 is TGTGCCAGCAGTTTCCAGAACTATGGCTACACCTTC.